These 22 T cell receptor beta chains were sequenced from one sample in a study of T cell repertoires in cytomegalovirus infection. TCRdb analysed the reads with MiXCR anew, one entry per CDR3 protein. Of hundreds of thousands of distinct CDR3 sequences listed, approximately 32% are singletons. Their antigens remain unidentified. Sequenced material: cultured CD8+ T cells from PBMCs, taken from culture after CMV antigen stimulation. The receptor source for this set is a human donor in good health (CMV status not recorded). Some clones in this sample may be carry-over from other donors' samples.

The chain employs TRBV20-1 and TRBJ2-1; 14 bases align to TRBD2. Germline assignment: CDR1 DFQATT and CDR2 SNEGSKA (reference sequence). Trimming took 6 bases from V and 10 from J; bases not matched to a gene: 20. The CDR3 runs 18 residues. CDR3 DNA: TGCAGTGCGCCTACGGGACTAGCGGGGGACCCCCCCCTCGGAGAGCAGTTCTTC. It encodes CSAPTGLAGDPPLGEQFF.

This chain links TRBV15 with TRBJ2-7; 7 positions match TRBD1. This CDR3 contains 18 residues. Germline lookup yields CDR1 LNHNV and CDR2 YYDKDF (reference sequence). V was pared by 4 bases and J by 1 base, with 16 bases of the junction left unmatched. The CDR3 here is CATSTEGHRGRDSYEQYV. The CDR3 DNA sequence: TGTGCCACCAGCACTGAGGGTCACAGGGGCAGGGATTCCTACGAGCAGTACGTC.

The CDR3 DNA follows: TGTGCCAGCAGTTCCGGGACAGGGTTGTGGGGTACGCAGTATTTT. Translation: CASSSGTGLWGTQYF. The chain links TRBV12-3 or TRBV12-4 to TRBJ2-3, with 9 bases matching TRBD1. Unmatched junction bases numbered 10, after V lost 4 bases and J lost 8 bases. This CDR3 is 15 amino acids long.

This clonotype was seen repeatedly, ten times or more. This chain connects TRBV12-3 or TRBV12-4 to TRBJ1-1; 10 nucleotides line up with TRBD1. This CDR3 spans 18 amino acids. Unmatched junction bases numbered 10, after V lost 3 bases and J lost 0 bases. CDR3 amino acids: CASSFVVTGGWMNTEAFF. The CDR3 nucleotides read TGTGCCAGCAGTTTCGTAGTGACAGGGGGCTGGATGAACACTGAAGCTTTCTTT.

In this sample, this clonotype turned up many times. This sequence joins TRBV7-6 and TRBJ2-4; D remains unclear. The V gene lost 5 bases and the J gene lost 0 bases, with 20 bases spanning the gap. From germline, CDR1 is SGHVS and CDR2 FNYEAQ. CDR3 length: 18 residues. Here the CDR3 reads CASSPFPRVTIAKNIQYF. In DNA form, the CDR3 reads TGTGCCAGCAGCCCTTTTCCCCGCGTTACTATAGCCAAAAACATTCAGTACTTC.

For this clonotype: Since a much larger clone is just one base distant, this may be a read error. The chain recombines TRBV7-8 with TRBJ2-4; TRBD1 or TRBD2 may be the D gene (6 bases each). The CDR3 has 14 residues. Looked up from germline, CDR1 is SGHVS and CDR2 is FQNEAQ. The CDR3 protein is CANSLARDTYIQYF. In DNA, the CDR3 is TGTGCCAACAGCTTAGCGCGGGACACCTATATTCAGTACTTC.

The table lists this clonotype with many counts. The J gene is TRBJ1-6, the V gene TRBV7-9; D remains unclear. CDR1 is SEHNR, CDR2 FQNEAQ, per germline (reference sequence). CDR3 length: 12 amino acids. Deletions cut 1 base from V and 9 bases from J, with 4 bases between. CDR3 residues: CASSLGPSPLHF. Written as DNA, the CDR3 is TGTGCCAGCAGCTTAGGTCCTTCACCCCTCCACTTT.

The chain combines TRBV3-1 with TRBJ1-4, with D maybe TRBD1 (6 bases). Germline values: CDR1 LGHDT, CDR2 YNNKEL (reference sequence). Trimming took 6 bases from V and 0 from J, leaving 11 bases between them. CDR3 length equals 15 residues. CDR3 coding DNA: TGTGCCAGCAGTCACAGGGCGGCAACTAATGAAAAACTGTTTTTT. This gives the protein CASSHRAATNEKLFF.

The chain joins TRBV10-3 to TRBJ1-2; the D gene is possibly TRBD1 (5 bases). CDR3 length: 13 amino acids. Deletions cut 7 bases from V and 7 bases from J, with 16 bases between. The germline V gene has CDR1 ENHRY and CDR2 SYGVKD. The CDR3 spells CAINRGRDSGYTF. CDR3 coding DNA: TGTGCCATCAATAGGGGCAGGGACTCTGGCTACACCTTC.

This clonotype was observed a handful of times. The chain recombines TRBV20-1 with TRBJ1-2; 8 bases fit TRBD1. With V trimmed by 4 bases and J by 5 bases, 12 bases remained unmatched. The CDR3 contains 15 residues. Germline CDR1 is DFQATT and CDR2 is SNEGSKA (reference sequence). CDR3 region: CSATSIRDRLYGYTF. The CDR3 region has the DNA TGCAGTGCTACTTCCATCCGGGACAGGCTTTATGGCTACACCTTC.

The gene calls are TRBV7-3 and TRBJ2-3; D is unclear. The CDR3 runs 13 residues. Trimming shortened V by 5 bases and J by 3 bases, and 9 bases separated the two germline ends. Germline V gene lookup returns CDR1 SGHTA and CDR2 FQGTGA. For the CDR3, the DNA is TGTGCCAGCAGCCGGGTTCTTACAGATACGCAGTATTTT. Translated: CASSRVLTDTQYF.

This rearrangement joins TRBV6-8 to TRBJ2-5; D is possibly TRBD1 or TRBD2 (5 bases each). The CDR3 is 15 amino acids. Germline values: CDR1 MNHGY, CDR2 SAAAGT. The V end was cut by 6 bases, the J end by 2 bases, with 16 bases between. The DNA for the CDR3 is TGTGCCAGCAGCAGACTCGGGGACCTTCAAGAGACCCAGTACTTC. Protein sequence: CASSRLGDLQETQYF.

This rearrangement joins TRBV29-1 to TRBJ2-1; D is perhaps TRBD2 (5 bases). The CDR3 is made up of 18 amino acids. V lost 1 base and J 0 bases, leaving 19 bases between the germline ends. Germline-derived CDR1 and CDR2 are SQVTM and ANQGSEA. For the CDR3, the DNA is TGCAGCGTTGAAGCCGTCCCGGGATTTGAAAGCTCCTACAATGAGCAGTTCTTC. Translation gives CSVEAVPGFESSYNEQFF.

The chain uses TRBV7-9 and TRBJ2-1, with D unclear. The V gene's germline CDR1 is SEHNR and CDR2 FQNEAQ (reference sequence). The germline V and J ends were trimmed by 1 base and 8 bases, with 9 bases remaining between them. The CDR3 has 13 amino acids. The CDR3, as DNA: TGTGCCAGCAGCTTAGATGGGTACCATGAGCAGTTCTTC. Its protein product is CASSLDGYHEQFF.

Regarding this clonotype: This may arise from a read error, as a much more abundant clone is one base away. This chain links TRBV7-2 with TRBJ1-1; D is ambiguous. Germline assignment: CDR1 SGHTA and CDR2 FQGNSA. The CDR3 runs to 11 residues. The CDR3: CVSLEGTEAFF. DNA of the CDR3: TGTGTCAGCTTGGAAGGCACTGAAGCTTTCTTT.

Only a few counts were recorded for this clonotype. The CDR3 nucleotides are TGTGCCAGCAGTTTTCTGCAGGTCAATCAGCCCCAGCATTTT. Translating gives CASSFLQVNQPQHF. V and J are TRBV28 and TRBJ1-5; D call uncertain. This CDR3 has 14 residues. Deletions cut 3 bases from V and 3 bases from J, with 9 bases between. CDR1 MDHEN and CDR2 SYDVKM come from the germline V gene.

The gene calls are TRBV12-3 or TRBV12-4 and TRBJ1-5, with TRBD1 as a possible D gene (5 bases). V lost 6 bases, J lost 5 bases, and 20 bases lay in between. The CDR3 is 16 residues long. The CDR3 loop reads CASSHRDVSSDQPQHF. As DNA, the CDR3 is TGTGCCAGCAGCCACCGGGACGTTTCCTCGGATCAGCCCCAGCATTTT.

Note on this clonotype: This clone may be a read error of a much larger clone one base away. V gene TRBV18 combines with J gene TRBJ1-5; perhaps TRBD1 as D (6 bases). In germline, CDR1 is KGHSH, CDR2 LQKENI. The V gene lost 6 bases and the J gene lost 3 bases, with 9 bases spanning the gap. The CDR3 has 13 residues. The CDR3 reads CASSGTTNQPQHF. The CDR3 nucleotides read TGTGCCAGCTCGGGGACAACCAATCAGCCCCAGCATTTT.

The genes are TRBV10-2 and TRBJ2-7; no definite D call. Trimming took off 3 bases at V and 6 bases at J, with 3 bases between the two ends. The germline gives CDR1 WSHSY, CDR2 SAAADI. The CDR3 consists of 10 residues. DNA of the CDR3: TGCGCCAGCAGTGAAGGCGAGCAGTACTTC. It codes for CASSEGEQYF.

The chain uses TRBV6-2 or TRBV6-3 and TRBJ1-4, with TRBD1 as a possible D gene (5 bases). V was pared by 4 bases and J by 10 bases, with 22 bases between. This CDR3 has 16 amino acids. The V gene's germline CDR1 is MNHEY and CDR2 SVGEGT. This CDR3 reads CASSWPRDGPFRKLFF. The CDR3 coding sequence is TGTGCCAGCAGTTGGCCCCGGGACGGCCCTTTCCGAAAACTGTTTTTT.

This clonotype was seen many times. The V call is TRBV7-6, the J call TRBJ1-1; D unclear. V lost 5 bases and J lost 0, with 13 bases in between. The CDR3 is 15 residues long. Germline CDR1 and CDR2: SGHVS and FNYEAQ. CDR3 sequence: CASSPTEAMNTEAFF. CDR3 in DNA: TGTGCCAGCAGCCCAACCGAAGCCATGAACACTGAAGCTTTCTTT.

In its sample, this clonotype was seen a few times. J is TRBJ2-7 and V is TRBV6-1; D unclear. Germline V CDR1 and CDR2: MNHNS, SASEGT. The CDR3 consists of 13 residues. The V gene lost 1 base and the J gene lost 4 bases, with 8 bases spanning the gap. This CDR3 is CASSEERDYEQYV. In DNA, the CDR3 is TGTGCCAGCAGTGAAGAGCGAGATTACGAGCAGTACGTC.